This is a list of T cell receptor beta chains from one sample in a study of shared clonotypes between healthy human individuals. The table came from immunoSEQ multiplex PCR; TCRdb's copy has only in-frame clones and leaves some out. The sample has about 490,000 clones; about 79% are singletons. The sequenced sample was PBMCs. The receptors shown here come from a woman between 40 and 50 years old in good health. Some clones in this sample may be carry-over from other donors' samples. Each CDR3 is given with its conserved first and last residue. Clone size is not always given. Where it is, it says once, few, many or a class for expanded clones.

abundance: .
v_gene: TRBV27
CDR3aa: CASSLSWGTKHYEQYF

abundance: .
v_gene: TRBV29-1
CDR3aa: CSVAGLAGGELFF

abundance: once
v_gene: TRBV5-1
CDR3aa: CASSNQVPPYEQYF

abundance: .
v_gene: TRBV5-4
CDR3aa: CASSRYSTDTQYF

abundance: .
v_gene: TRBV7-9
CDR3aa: CASTITSDRRSGNTIYF

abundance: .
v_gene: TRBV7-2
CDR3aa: CASSRMMGRTGNTIYF

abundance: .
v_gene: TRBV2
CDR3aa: CASYYKQGGNTEAFF

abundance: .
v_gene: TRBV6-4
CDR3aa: CASSASGINTGELFF

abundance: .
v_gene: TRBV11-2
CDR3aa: CASSRWTTNEKLFF

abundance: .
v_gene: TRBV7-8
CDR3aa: CASSEAKNIQYF

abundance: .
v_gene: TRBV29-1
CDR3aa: CSVRGLNQANYGYTF